Shown below are 22 T cell receptor beta chains from a single sample sequenced in a study of vaccination and CD4 T cells after COVID-19. In TCRdb, the PCR reads were re-called with MiXCR into one record per CDR3 protein. The sample has around 28,000 distinct CDR3 sequences; around 50% are singletons. Time point of the sample: late sampling 161 to 241 days after vaccination in a few convalescent patients. Sequenced material: CD4+ T cells from blood, taken about 7 months after SARS-CoV-2 vaccination. The source is a human donor who had recovered from COVID-19.

The chain links TRBV5-8 to TRBJ1-5; D is undetermined. Germline CDR1 SGHTS, CDR2 YDEGEE. V lost 3 bases to trimming and J lost 4 bases, with 14 bases between them. The CDR3 has 15 residues. CDR3 amino acids: CASSSPAGINQPQHF. CDR3 DNA sequence: TGTGCCAGCAGCTCCCCAGCGGGGATTAATCAGCCCCAGCATTTT. The full variable domain, completed using reference TRBV5-8 and TRBJ1-5, is EAGVTQSPTHLIKTRGQQATLRCSPISGHTSVYWYQQALGLGLQFLLWYDEGEERNRGNFPPRFSGRQFPNYSSELNVNALELEDSALYLCASSSPAGINQPQHFGDGTRLSIL.

This clonotype was seen only a few times. The genes are TRBV18 and TRBJ2-1; 9 bases align to TRBD2. The CDR3 is made up of 15 amino acids. Losses at the gene ends were 5 bases for V and 6 bases for J; bases not matched to a gene: 8. CDR1 and CDR2 from the germline V gene are KGHSH and LQKENI. The CDR3 region is CASSFGLAGSNEQFF. The CDR3 DNA reads TGTGCCAGCTCATTTGGGCTAGCGGGGTCCAATGAGCAGTTCTTC.

This chain uses TRBV6-1 with TRBJ2-5; D is possibly TRBD1 (6 bases). This CDR3 region has 14 residues. Looked up from germline, CDR1 is MNHNS and CDR2 is SASEGT. V lost 6 bases and J lost 4, with 15 bases in between. The CDR3 region is CASRQTGRAETQYF. In DNA, the CDR3 is TGTGCCAGCAGGCAAACAGGGCGGGCAGAGACCCAGTACTTC.

This clonotype was counted a few times. The genes are TRBV27 and TRBJ2-7, with D perhaps TRBD2 (6 bases). In germline, CDR1 is MNHEY, CDR2 SMNVEV (reference sequence). Trimming pared 3 bases from V and 7 bases from J, leaving 16 bases between. CDR3 length equals 14 residues. The CDR3 DNA reads as TGTGCCAGCAGTTTGGCGGGGCCGATTTATGAGCAGTACTTC. Translating gives CASSLAGPIYEQYF.

J is TRBJ2-3 and V is TRBV7-2, with D maybe TRBD2 (5 bases). This CDR3 region has 16 residues. The germline V gene encodes CDR1 SGHTA and CDR2 FQGNSA. Trimming cost V 1 base and J 1 base, with 12 bases left between them. Here the CDR3 reads CASSLDWEIGTDTQYF. CDR3 nucleotide sequence: TGTGCCAGCAGCTTAGATTGGGAGATAGGCACAGATACGCAGTATTTT. Full variable domain (outside the CDR3, taken from reference TRBV7-2 and TRBJ2-3): GAGVSQSPSNKVTEKGKDVELRCDPISGHTALYWYRQSLGQGLEFLIYFQGNSAPDKSGLPSDRFSAERTGGSVSTLTIQRTQQEDSAVYLCASSLDWEIGTDTQYFGPGTRLTVL.

The rearrangement uses TRBV5-4 and TRBJ2-5; D gene uncertain. The CDR3 totals 14 residues. CDR1 and CDR2 (germline): SGHNT, YYREEE (reference sequence). Trimming took 4 bases from V and 1 from J, leaving 11 bases between them. The CDR3 loop reads CASSHFLLQETQYF. The CDR3 DNA is TGTGCCAGCAGCCACTTCCTCCTCCAAGAGACCCAGTACTTC. Looking up the rest from reference TRBV5-4 and TRBJ2-5 gives the full variable domain: ETGVTQSPTHLIKTRGQQVTLRCSSQSGHNTVSWYQQALGQGPQFIFQYYREEENGRGNFPPRFSGLQFPNYSSELNVNALELDDSALYLCASSHFLLQETQYFGPGTRLLVL.

The chain uses TRBV20-1 and TRBJ2-1, with D tentatively TRBD2 (6 bases). The CDR3 consists of 17 residues. Trimming took off 0 bases at V and 8 bases at J, with 23 bases between the two ends. From germline, CDR1 is DFQATT and CDR2 SNEGSKA (reference sequence). The CDR3 loop reads CSARDLLTGTEVDEQFF. The CDR3 DNA reads TGCAGTGCTAGAGACCTACTGACTGGGACTGAGGTGGATGAGCAGTTCTTC.

The V and J genes are TRBV12-3 or TRBV12-4 and TRBJ2-1; D perhaps matches TRBD2 (5 bases). The CDR3 runs 15 residues. The V gene lost 6 bases and the J gene lost 8 bases, with 20 bases spanning the gap. The CDR3 region is CASSYVSGLWHEQFF. The CDR3 DNA reads TGTGCCAGCAGCTACGTCAGCGGTCTTTGGCATGAGCAGTTCTTC.

This clonotype was recorded once. This rearrangement joins TRBV2 to TRBJ2-1, with 11 bases lining up with TRBD1. The CDR3 covers 15 residues. From germline, CDR1 is SNHLY and CDR2 FYNNEI. Losses at the gene ends were 8 bases for V and 6 bases for J; bases not matched to a gene: 9. The CDR3 here is CASSGGQGAFNEQFF. The DNA of the CDR3 is TGTGCCAGCTCAGGTGGACAGGGGGCTTTCAATGAGCAGTTCTTC.

The sample holds a few counts of this clonotype. The J gene is TRBJ2-2, the V gene TRBV7-6, with 9 bases matching TRBD2. Germline V gives CDR1 SGHVS, CDR2 FNYEAQ. This CDR3 region has 14 residues. V lost 5 bases and J lost 6; bases outside the gene matches: 4. CDR3 protein: CASSRSGSPGELFF. The CDR3 DNA reads TGTGCCAGCAGCCGTAGCGGGAGTCCCGGGGAGCTGTTTTTT.

The chain recombines TRBV27 with TRBJ2-3; D is possibly TRBD1 (5 bases). CDR3 size: 17 residues. Germline V gene data show CDR1 as MNHEY and CDR2 as SMNVEV (reference sequence). Trimming took 3 bases from V and 1 from J, leaving 17 bases between them. This CDR3 reads CASSLVGVGSGTDTQYF. Written as DNA, the CDR3 is TGTGCCAGCAGTTTGGTAGGGGTGGGATCCGGCACAGATACGCAGTATTTT.

This chain links TRBV6-6 with TRBJ1-1, with D tentatively TRBD1 (5 bases). This CDR3 is 14 amino acids long. V lost 8 bases to trimming and J lost 1 base, with 14 bases between them. Germline CDR1 and CDR2: MNHNY and SVGAGI (reference sequence). The CDR3 DNA follows: TGTGCCAGCCGCCACGTGAGGGGGAACACTGAAGCTTTCTTT. Residues: CASRHVRGNTEAFF.

In DNA form, the CDR3 reads TGTGCCAGCAGCCATGAGATAGCGGGATCCAATGAGCAGTTCTTC. It codes for CASSHEIAGSNEQFF. The J gene is TRBJ2-1, the V gene TRBV6-2 or TRBV6-3; 8 bases agree with TRBD2. Germline V CDR1 and CDR2: MNHEY, SVGEGT. The CDR3 has 15 amino acids. V was clipped by 6 bases and J by 6 bases; unmatched bases: 10.

The CDR3 spells CASSYGEKYNEQFF. The CDR3 nucleotides are TGTGCCAGCAGCTACGGGGAAAAATACAATGAGCAGTTCTTC. The chain carries TRBV5-4 and TRBJ2-1, with a tentative D call TRBD2 (5 bases). CDR3 length equals 14 residues. Trimming cost V 3 bases and J 4 bases, with 11 bases left between them. Per the germline V gene, CDR1 is SGHNT and CDR2 is YYREEE (reference sequence).

The V gene is TRBV4-1, the J gene TRBJ2-7; TRBD1 agrees at 8 bases. Unmatched junction bases numbered 5, after V lost 1 base and J lost 3 bases. The germline CDR1 and CDR2 sequences are MGHRA and YSYEKL. CDR3 size: 15 residues. The CDR3 sequence is CASSQGTGSDYEQYF. CDR3 coding DNA: TGCGCCAGCAGCCAAGGGACAGGGAGCGACTACGAGCAGTACTTC.

This clonotype was seen only a few times. The chain carries TRBV20-1 and TRBJ2-5; D is possibly TRBD2 (6 bases). CDR3 length equals 14 residues. V lost 3 bases and J 4 bases, leaving 15 bases between the germline ends. Germline assignment: CDR1 DFQATT and CDR2 SNEGSKA (reference sequence). This CDR3 is CSASRAGGGETQYF. DNA for the CDR3: TGCAGTGCTAGTCGAGCGGGTGGGGGAGAGACCCAGTACTTC.

This clonotype has a handful of counts. J is TRBJ2-5 and V is TRBV7-9; 7 bases agree with TRBD1. V shed 3 bases and J 5 bases; nucleotides not matched to a gene: 6. The CDR3 is 14 amino acids. Germline assignment: CDR1 SEHNR and CDR2 FQNEAQ (reference sequence). The CDR3: CASSFRGPRETQYF. CDR3 DNA: TGTGCCAGCAGCTTTAGGGGGCCTCGGGAGACCCAGTACTTC. Full variable domain (rest looked up from reference TRBV7-9 and TRBJ2-5): DTGVSQNPRHKITKRGQNVTFRCDPISEHNRLYWYRQTLGQGPEFLTYFQNEAQLEKSRLLSDRFSAERPKGSFSTLEIQRTEQGDSAMYLCASSFRGPRETQYFGPGTRLLVL.

In this sample, this clonotype turned up once. V is TRBV19 and J is TRBJ1-1; D not resolved. This CDR3 region has 14 residues. The germline V gene encodes CDR1 LNHDA and CDR2 SQIVND (reference sequence). The V end lost 7 bases, the J end lost 0 bases, and 12 bases lay between the germline ends. CDR3 loop: CASISGQMNTEAFF. The CDR3 DNA follows: TGTGCCAGTATCTCTGGCCAGATGAACACTGAAGCTTTCTTT.

This chain links TRBV24-1 with TRBJ2-7; D uncertain. Trimming pared 4 bases from V and 1 base from J, leaving 13 bases between. Germline V gene lookup returns CDR1 KGHDR and CDR2 SFDVKD. CDR3 length: 15 residues. As DNA, the CDR3 is TGTGCCACCAGTGACCGCAGTGGCCATTCCTACGAGCAGTACTTC. Its translation is CATSDRSGHSYEQYF.

The chain recombines TRBV27 with TRBJ2-1; 7 bases line up with TRBD1. V trimming: 5 bases; J trimming: 2 bases; junction bases outside the gene matches: 6. Per the germline V gene, CDR1 is MNHEY and CDR2 is SMNVEV (reference sequence). The CDR3 extends over 15 amino acids. The chain's CDR3 is CASSGTAIPYNEQFF. The CDR3 DNA reads as TGTGCCAGCAGTGGGACAGCTATCCCCTACAATGAGCAGTTCTTC.

This clonotype turned up a few times. The J gene is TRBJ2-2, the V gene TRBV27; D is ambiguous. The germline V gene encodes CDR1 MNHEY and CDR2 SMNVEV (reference sequence). V lost 4 bases, J lost 0 bases, and 3 bases lay in between. The CDR3 extends over 13 amino acids. The CDR3 coding sequence is TGTGCCAGCAGTTCTGCGAACACCGGGGAGCTGTTTTTT. Translating gives CASSSANTGELFF.

In its sample, this clonotype was seen a few times. This chain links TRBV7-9 with TRBJ2-5; D might be TRBD2 (6 bases). The CDR3 covers 14 residues. Trimming removed 5 bases from V and 2 bases from J, with 12 bases in between. Germline loops: CDR1 SEHNR, CDR2 FQNEAQ (reference sequence). The CDR3 DNA reads as TGTGCCAGCAGCGGGGGAGGAACTCAAGAGACCCAGTACTTC. It specifies CASSGGGTQETQYF.